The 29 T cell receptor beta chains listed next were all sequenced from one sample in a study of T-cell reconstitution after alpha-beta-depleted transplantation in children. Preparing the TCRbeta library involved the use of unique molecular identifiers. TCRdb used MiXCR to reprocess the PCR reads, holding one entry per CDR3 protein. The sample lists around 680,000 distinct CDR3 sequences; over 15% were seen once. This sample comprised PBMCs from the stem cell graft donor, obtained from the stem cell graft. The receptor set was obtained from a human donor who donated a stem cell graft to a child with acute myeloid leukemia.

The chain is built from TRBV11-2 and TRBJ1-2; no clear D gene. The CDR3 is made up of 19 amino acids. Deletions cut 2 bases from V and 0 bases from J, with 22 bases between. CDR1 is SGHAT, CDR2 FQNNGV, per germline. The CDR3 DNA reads TGTGCCAGCAGCTTAAAATCCCACAGTGGCCTTCCCTCTAACTATGGCTACACCTTC. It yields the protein CASSLKSHSGLPSNYGYTF.

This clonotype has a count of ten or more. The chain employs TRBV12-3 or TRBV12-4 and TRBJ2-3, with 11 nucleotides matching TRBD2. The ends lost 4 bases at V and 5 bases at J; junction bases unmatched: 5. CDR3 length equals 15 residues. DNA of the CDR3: TGTGCCAGCAGTTCACTAGCGGGGGTGGGAGATACGCAGTATTTT. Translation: CASSSLAGVGDTQYF.

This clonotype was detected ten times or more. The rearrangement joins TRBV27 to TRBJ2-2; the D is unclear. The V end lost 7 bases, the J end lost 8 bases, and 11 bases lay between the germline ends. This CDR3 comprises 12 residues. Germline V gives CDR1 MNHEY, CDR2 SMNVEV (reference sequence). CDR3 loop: CASKLGMGELFF. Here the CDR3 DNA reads TGTGCCAGCAAGCTGGGGATGGGGGAGCTGTTTTTT.

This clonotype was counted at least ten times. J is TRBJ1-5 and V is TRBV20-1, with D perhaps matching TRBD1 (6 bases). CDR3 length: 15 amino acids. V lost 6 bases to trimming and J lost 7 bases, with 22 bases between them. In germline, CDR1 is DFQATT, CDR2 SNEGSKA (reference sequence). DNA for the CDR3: TGCAGTGCGCCGTCCCCGGGACAAAGGCGGCAGCCCCAGCATTTT. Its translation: CSAPSPGQRRQPQHF.

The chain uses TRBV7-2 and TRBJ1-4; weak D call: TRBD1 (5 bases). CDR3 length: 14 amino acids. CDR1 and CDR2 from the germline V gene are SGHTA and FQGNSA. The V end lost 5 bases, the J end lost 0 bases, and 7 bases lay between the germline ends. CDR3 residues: CASSRQSTNEKLFF. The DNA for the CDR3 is TGTGCCAGCAGCCGACAGTCAACTAATGAAAAACTGTTTTTT.

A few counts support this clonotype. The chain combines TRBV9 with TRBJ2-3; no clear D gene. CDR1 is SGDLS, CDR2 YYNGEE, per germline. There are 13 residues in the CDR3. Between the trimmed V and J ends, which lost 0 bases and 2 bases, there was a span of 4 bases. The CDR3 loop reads CASSVGTTDTQYF. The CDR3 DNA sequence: TGTGCCAGCAGCGTAGGGACCACAGATACGCAGTATTTT.

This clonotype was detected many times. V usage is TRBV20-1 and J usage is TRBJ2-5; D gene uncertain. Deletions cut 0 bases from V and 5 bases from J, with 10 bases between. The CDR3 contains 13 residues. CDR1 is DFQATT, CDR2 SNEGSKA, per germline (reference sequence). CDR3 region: CSARDPGLETQYF. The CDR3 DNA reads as TGCAGTGCTAGAGATCCTGGCTTGGAGACCCAGTACTTC.

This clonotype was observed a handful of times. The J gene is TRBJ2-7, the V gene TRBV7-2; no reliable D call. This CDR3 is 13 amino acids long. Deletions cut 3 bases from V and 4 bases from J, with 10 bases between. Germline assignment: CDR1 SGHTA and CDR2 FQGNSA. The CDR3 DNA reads TGTGCCAGCAGCTTCCCCCCCGGTTACGAGCAGTACTTC. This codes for CASSFPPGYEQYF.

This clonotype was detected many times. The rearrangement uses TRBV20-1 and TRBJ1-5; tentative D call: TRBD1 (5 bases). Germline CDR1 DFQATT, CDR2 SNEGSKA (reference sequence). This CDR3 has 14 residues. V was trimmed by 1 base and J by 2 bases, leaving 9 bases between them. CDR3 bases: TGCAGTGCTAGAGTAGGCAGGGGCAATCAGCCCCAGCATTTT. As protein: CSARVGRGNQPQHF.

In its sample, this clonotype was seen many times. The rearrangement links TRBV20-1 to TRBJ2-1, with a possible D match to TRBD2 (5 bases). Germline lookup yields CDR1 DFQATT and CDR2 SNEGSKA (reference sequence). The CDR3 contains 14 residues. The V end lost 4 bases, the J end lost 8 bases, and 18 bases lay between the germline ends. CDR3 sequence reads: CSAMDSQKVDEQFF. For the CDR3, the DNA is TGCAGTGCTATGGACTCACAAAAGGTCGATGAGCAGTTCTTC.

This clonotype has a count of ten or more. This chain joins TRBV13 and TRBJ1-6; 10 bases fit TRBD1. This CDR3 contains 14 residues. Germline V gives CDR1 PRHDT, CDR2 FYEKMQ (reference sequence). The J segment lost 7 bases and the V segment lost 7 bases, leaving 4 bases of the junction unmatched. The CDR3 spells CASTPGQGNSPLHF. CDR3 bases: TGTGCCAGCACACCGGGACAGGGGAATTCACCCCTCCACTTT.

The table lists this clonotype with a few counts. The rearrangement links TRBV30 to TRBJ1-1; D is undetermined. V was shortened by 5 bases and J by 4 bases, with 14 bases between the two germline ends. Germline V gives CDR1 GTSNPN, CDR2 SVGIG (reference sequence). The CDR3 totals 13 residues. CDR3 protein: CAWDTSISTEAFF. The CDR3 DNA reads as TGTGCCTGGGACACGAGTATAAGCACTGAAGCTTTCTTT.

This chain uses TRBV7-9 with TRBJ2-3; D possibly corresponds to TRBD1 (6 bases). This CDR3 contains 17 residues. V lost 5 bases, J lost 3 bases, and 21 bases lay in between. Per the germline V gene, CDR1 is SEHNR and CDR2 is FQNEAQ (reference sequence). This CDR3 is CASSAFRSQGSTDTQYF. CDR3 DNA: TGTGCCAGCAGCGCGTTTAGGTCGCAGGGGAGTACAGATACGCAGTATTTT.

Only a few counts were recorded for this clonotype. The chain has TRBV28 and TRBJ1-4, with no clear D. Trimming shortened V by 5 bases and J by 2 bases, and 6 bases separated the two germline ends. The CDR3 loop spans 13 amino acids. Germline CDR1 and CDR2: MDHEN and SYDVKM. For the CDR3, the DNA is TGTGCCAGCAGTGTCACCACTAATGAAAAACTGTTTTTT. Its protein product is CASSVTTNEKLFF.

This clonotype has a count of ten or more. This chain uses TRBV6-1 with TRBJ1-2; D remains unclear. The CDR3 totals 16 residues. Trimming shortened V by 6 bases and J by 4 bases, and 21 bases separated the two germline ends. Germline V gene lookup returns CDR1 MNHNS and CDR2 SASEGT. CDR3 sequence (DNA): TGTGCCAGCAGGCTAAATTACTATCAGACGGGCTATGGCTACACCTTC. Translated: CASRLNYYQTGYGYTF.

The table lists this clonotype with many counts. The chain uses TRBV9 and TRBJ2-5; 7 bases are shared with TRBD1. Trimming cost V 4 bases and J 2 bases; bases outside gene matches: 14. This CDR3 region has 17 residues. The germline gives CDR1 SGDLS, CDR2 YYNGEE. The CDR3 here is CASSPRVPGQIQETQYF. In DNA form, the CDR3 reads TGTGCCAGCAGCCCCCGTGTCCCGGGACAGATACAAGAGACCCAGTACTTC.

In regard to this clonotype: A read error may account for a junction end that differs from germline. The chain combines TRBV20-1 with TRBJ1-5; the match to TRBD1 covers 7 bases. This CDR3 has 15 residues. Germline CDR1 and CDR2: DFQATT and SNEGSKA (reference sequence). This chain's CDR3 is CCARAEGASNQPQHF. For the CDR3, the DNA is TGCTGTGCTAGAGCGGAGGGGGCTAGCAATCAGCCCCAGCATTTT.

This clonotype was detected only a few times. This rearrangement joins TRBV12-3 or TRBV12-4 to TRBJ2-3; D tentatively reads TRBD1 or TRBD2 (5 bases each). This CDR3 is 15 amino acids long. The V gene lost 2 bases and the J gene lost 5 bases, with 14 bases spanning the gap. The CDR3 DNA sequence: TGTGCCAGCAGTTTACTAGCAGGGTCACAAGATACGCAGTATTTT. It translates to CASSLLAGSQDTQYF.

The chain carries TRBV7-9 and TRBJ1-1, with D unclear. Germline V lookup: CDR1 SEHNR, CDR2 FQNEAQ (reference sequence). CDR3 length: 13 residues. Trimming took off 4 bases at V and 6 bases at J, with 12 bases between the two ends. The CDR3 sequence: CASSSTPGAEAFF. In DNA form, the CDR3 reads TGTGCCAGCAGCTCTACACCGGGCGCTGAAGCTTTCTTT. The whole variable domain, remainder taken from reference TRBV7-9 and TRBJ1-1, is DTGVSQNPRHKITKRGQNVTFRCDPISEHNRLYWYRQTLGQGPEFLTYFQNEAQLEKSRLLSDRFSAERPKGSFSTLEIQRTEQGDSAMYLCASSSTPGAEAFFGQGTRLTVV.

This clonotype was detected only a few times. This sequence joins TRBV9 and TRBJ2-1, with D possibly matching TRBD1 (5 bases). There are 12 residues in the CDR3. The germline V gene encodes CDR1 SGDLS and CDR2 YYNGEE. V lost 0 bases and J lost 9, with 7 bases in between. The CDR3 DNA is TGTGCCAGCAGCGTAGCTAGGGGTGAGCAGTTCTTC. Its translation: CASSVARGEQFF.

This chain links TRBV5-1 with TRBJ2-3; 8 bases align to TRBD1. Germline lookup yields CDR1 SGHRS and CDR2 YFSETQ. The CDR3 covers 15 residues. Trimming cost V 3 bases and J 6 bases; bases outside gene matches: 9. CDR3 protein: CASSSYGRGQDTQYF. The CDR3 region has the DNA TGCGCCAGCAGCTCGTACGGCAGGGGGCAGGATACGCAGTATTTT.

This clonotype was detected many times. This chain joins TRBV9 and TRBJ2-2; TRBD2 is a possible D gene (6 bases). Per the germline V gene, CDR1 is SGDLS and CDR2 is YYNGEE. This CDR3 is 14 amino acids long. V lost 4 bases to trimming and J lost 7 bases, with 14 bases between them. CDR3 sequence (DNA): TGTGCCAGCAGCTTCAGCCTGCGGGGCGGGGAGCTGTTTTTT. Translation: CASSFSLRGGELFF.

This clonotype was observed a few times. CDR3 DNA: TGTGCCAGCGATCCCTTAGCGGGGAGCTCCTACAATGAGCAGTTCTTC. This codes for CASDPLAGSSYNEQFF. The chain links TRBV7-8 to TRBJ2-1; 8 nucleotides agree with TRBD2. Germline values: CDR1 SGHVS, CDR2 FQNEAQ. The CDR3 totals 16 residues. V gave up 8 bases and J gave up 0 bases; unmatched junction bases: 9. The whole variable domain, remainder taken from reference TRBV7-8 and TRBJ2-1, is GAGVSQSPRYKVAKRGQDVALRCDPISGHVSLFWYQQALGQGPEFLTYFQNEAQLDKSGLPSDRFFAERPEGSVSTLKIQRTQQEDSAVYLCASDPLAGSSYNEQFFGPGTRLTVL.

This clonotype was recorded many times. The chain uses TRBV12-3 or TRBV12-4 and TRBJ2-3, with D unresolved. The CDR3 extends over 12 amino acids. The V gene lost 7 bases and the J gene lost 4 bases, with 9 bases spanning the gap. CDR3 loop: CASTEAADTQYF. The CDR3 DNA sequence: TGTGCCAGCACGGAAGCCGCAGATACGCAGTATTTT.

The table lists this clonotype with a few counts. CDR3 sequence (DNA): TGTGCCAGCAGTCTTGAGGTCGGCGAAGCTTTCTTT. Its protein product is CASSLEVGEAFF. The chain joins TRBV7-9 to TRBJ1-1; D is unresolved. Germline assignment: CDR1 SEHNR and CDR2 FQNEAQ (reference sequence). With 6 bases removed from V and 8 bases from J, the gap between germline ends came to 13 bases. This CDR3 is 12 amino acids long.

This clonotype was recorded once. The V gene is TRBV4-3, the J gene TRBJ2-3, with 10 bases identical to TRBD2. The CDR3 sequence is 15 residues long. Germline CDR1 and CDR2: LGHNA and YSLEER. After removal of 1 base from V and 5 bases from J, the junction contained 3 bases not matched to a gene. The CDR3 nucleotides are TGCGCCAGCAGCCAAGGAGCGGGGGGGCGAGATACGCAGTATTTT. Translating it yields CASSQGAGGRDTQYF.

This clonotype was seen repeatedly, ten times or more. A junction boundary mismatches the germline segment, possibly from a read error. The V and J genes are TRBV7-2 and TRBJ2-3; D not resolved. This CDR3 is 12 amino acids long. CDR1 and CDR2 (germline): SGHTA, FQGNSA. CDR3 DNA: TGCGCCAGCAGCTTGGTGCCAGATACGCAGTATTTT. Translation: CASSLVPDTQYF.

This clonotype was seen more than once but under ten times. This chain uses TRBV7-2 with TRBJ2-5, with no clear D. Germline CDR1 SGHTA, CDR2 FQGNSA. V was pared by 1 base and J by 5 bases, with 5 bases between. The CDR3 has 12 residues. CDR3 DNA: TGTGCCAGCAGCTTAGTGACCGAGACCCAGTACTTC. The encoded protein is CASSLVTETQYF.

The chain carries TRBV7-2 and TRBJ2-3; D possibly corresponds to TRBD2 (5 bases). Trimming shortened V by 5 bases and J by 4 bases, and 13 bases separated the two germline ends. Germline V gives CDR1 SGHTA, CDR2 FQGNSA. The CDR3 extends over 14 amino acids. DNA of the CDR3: TGTGCCAGCAGCCCAGCATGGGGAGCAGATACGCAGTATTTT. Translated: CASSPAWGADTQYF.